These 14 T cell receptor beta chains share one sample of origin, sequenced in a study of T cells in Graves' hyperthyroidism and ophthalmopathy. RNA transcripts served as the template for amplifying TCR beta CDR3 regions. Primed by the HTBI set, a first-round RT-PCR was run on the TCR CDR3. TCRdb processed the multiplex PCR reads anew with MiXCR; each CDR3 protein has one entry. The sample shows over 400,000 distinct CDR3 sequences, under 15% of them seen only once. Sequences were obtained from blood. The receptors derive from a young man with Graves' ophthalmopathy.

This chain uses TRBV5-1 with TRBJ2-2, with D unclear. The germline CDR1 and CDR2 sequences are SGHRS and YFSETQ. The V end lost 4 bases, the J end lost 6 bases, and 13 bases lay between the germline ends. The CDR3 loop spans 14 amino acids. DNA of the CDR3: TGCGCCAGCAGCCAGGACGCTGGGGCCGGGGAGCTGTTTTTT. Protein: CASSQDAGAGELFF.

This clonotype was observed many times. This chain connects TRBV11-3 to TRBJ2-1; 12 bases map to TRBD2. The CDR3 runs 13 residues. The V gene end was trimmed by 6 bases and the J gene end by 7 bases; junction bases not matched to a gene: 1. The germline gives CDR1 SGHNT, CDR2 YENEEA. Here the CDR3 reads CASSGLAGNEQFF. CDR3 in DNA: TGTGCCAGCAGTGGACTAGCGGGGAATGAGCAGTTCTTC.

This clonotype has just one count. This may arise from a read error, as a much more abundant clone is one base away. The V gene is TRBV10-1, the J gene TRBJ2-3; TRBD2 matches at 9 bases. The length of the CDR3 is 16 residues. Germline CDR1 and CDR2: WNHNN and SYGVQD (reference sequence). The CDR3 nucleotides read TGCGCCAGCAGGATCGCGGGAGGGCCGGGCACAGCTACGCAGTATTTT. It specifies CASRIAGGPGTATQYF.

This clonotype was recorded many times. One end of the junction is discordant with germline, which a read error may explain. The V call is TRBV6-1, the J call TRBJ2-1; 8 nucleotides match TRBD2. Germline V gene sequence: CDR1 MNHNS, CDR2 SASEGT. CDR3 length: 15 residues. CDR3 region: CASSEAGESYNEQFF. The CDR3 coding sequence is TGTGCCAGCAGCGAAGCGGGGGAGTCCTACAATGAGCAGTTCTTC.

This clonotype was picked up many times. This chain connects TRBV27 to TRBJ1-2; 8 bases agree with TRBD1. Germline V gene lookup returns CDR1 MNHEY and CDR2 SMNVEV (reference sequence). The length of the CDR3 is 13 residues. V was pared by 5 bases and J by 8 bases, with 7 bases of the junction left unmatched. CDR3 region: CASSPRTGFGYTF. As DNA, the CDR3 is TGTGCCAGCAGTCCCCGGACAGGGTTCGGCTACACCTTC.

There are many counts of this clonotype. This rearrangement joins TRBV7-9 to TRBJ2-5; D gene uncertain. Germline values: CDR1 SEHNR, CDR2 FQNEAQ (reference sequence). The CDR3 is made up of 14 amino acids. V dropped 4 bases and J dropped 4 bases, with 13 bases sitting between them. This CDR3 is CASSSPKRLETQYF. CDR3 DNA sequence: TGTGCCAGCAGCTCACCGAAACGGTTAGAGACCCAGTACTTC.

This clonotype was seen only a few times. The CDR3 DNA sequence: TGCAGTGCTAGAGGGAGGTTAGCGGGAGGGCCTGGGTCAGATACGCAGTATTTT. Its translation is CSARGRLAGGPGSDTQYF. The chain links TRBV20-1 to TRBJ2-3; 11 bases line up with TRBD2. This CDR3 region has 18 residues. Germline CDR1 and CDR2: DFQATT and SNEGSKA (reference sequence). The trim removed 1 base at V and 4 bases at J, leaving 13 bases unmatched.

This clonotype occurred many times. The chain recombines TRBV27 with TRBJ2-5, with D possibly matching TRBD2 (6 bases). The CDR3 consists of 15 residues. V was clipped by 5 bases and J by 7 bases, with 20 bases between them. Germline V gene sequence: CDR1 MNHEY, CDR2 SMNVEV (reference sequence). CDR3 amino acids: CASSRDSSARRTQYF. The CDR3 DNA is TGTGCCAGCAGTCGGGACTCAAGTGCCCGGAGGACCCAGTACTTC.

This clonotype was recorded many times. The chain combines TRBV30 with TRBJ1-5; no reliable D call. Germline CDR1 is GTSNPN and CDR2 is SVGIG (reference sequence). The germline V and J ends were trimmed by 2 bases and 2 bases, with 4 bases remaining between them. This CDR3 comprises 12 residues. DNA for the CDR3: TGTGCCTGGAGTCCAGGCAATCAGCCCCAGCATTTT. Residues: CAWSPGNQPQHF.

This clonotype occurred many times. This chain links TRBV7-2 with TRBJ2-7, with TRBD1 matching 8 bases. Germline V gives CDR1 SGHTA, CDR2 FQGNSA. CDR3 size: 15 residues. V lost 1 base to trimming and J lost 2 bases; unmatched junction nucleotides: 4. CDR3 DNA: TGTGCCAGCAGCTTAGGGACAGGGAAGGCCTACGAGCAGTACTTC. Protein: CASSLGTGKAYEQYF.

Many counts were recorded for this clonotype. The junction departs from the called germline gene at one end, perhaps through a read error. The chain couples TRBV2 to TRBJ1-5; D perhaps matches TRBD1 (6 bases). CDR1 and CDR2 from the germline V gene are SNHLY and FYNNEI. The CDR3 has 14 residues. The CDR3 DNA reads TGTGCCAGCAGAGAAGACAGGTTGGGTCAGCCCCAGCATTTT. As protein: CASREDRLGQPQHF.

This clonotype came up a few times. The chain is built from TRBV9 and TRBJ2-1; TRBD2 agrees at 11 bases. V gave up 0 bases and J gave up 5 bases; unmatched junction bases: 10. This CDR3 has 18 amino acids. Germline lookup yields CDR1 SGDLS and CDR2 YYNGEE. CDR3 amino acids: CASSVVVAGGLVHNEQFF. CDR3 nucleotide sequence: TGTGCCAGCAGCGTAGTAGTAGCGGGAGGGCTTGTCCACAATGAGCAGTTCTTC.

The chain is built from TRBV10-2 and TRBJ2-5, with D perhaps matching TRBD2 (5 bases). Trimming cost V 7 bases and J 3 bases, with 12 bases left between them. The length of the CDR3 is 13 residues. The germline V gene encodes CDR1 WSHSY and CDR2 SAAADI. CDR3 nucleotides: TGCGCCAGCAACTTGTCCGGGAAAGAGACCCAGTACTTC. Translated, it gives CASNLSGKETQYF.

This clonotype appeared a few times. The chain is built from TRBV12-3 or TRBV12-4 and TRBJ2-5; maybe TRBD1 (5 bases). The CDR3 consists of 15 residues. Trimming pared 2 bases from V and 4 bases from J, leaving 14 bases between. CDR3 DNA: TGTGCCAGCAGTTTATGGCAGGGCGCCGGAGAGACCCAGTACTTC. Translated, it gives CASSLWQGAGETQYF.